What follows describes a single TCR beta chain. What it recognizes is unknown. The data originate from a study of PD-1 blockade in classical Hodgkin lymphoma. Study findings and constraints: The CD4+ diversity rise by C4D1 was clearest in complete responders. The diversity seen at baseline in complete responders resembled that of newly diagnosed patients.

In every patient, relapse followed autologous stem cell transplantation, while exposure to brentuximab vedotin differed. CD4+ T cells were purified from thawed PBMCs by negative selection. Losses at the gene ends were 1 base for V and 6 bases for J; bases not matched to a gene: 11. The germline V gene encodes CDR1 SGHKS and CDR2 YYEKEE (reference sequence). This CDR3 is 16 amino acids long. The assay was immunoSEQ multiplex PCR, and TCRdb's table has in-frame clones only and misses some. The repertoire holds under 4,500 clones, with 60% to 85% as singletons. The source was CD4+ T cells from blood, collected at baseline. This chain uses TRBV5-5 with TRBJ2-3; 7 nucleotides agree with TRBD1. The clonotype comes from a human donor with classical Hodgkin lymphoma. The CDR3 loop reads CASSLSGQLLRDTQYF. The CDR3 DNA is TGTGCCAGCAGCTTGTCGGGACAGCTCCTTCGGGATACGCAGTATTTT.